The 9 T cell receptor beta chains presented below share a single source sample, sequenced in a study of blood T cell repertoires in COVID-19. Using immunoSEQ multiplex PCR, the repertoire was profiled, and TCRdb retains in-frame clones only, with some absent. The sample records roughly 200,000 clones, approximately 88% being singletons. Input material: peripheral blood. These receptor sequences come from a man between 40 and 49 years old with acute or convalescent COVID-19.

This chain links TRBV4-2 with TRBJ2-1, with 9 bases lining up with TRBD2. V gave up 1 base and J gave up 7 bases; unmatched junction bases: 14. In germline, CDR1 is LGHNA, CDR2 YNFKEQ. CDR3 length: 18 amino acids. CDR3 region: CASSQVPGRGGLRNEQFF. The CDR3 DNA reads TGTGCCAGCAGCCAAGTTCCGGGGCGGGGGGGCCTTCGGAATGAGCAGTTCTTC.

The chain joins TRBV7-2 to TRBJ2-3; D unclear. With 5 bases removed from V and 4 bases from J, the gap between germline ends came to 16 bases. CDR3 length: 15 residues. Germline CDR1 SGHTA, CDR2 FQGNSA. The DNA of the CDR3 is TGTGCCAGCAGCCCGTCCGTTAGCCCCGCAGATACGCAGTATTTT. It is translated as CASSPSVSPADTQYF.

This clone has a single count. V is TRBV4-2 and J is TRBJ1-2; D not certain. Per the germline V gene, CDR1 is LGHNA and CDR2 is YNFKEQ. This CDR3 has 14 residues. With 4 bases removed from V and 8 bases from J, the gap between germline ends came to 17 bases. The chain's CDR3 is CASSRTEGGLGYTF. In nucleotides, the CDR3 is TGTGCCAGCAGCCGAACGGAAGGAGGGCTGGGCTACACCTTC.

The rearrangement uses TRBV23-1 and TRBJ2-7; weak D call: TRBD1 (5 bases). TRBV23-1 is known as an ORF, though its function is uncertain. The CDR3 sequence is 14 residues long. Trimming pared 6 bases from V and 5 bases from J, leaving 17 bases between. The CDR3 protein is CASSPTRRGHEQYF. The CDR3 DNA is TGCGCCAGCAGCCCCACGCGTAGGGGTCACGAGCAGTACTTC.

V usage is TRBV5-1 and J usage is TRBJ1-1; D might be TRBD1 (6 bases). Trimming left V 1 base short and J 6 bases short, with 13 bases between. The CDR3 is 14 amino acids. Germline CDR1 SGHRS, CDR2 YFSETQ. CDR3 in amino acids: CASSLTSGQPEAFF. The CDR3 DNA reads TGCGCCAGCAGCTTGACGTCAGGACAGCCTGAAGCTTTCTTT.

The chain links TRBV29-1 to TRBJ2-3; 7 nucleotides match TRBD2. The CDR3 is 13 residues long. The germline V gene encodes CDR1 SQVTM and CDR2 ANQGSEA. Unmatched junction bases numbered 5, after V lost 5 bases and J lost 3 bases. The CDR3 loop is CSVHRGETDTQYF. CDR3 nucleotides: TGCAGCGTTCATCGGGGGGAGACAGATACGCAGTATTTT.

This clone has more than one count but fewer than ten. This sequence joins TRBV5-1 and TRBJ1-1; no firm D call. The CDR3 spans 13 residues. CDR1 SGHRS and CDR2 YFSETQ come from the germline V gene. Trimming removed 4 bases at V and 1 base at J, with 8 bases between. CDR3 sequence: CASSQTQNTEAFF. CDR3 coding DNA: TGCGCCAGCAGCCAGACACAGAACACTGAAGCTTTCTTT.

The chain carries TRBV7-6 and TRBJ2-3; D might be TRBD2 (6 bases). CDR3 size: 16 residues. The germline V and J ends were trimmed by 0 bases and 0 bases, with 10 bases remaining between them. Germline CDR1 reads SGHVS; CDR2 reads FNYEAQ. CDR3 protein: CASSLATGTSTDTQYF. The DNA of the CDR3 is TGTGCCAGCAGCTTAGCGACTGGGACTAGCACAGATACGCAGTATTTT.

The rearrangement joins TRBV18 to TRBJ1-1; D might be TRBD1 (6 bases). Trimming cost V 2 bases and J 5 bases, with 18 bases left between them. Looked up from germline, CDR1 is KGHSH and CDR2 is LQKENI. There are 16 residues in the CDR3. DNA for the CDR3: TGTGCCAGCTCACCATTGGAGGGGGGGGAATGGACTGAAGCTTTCTTT. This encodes CASSPLEGGEWTEAFF.